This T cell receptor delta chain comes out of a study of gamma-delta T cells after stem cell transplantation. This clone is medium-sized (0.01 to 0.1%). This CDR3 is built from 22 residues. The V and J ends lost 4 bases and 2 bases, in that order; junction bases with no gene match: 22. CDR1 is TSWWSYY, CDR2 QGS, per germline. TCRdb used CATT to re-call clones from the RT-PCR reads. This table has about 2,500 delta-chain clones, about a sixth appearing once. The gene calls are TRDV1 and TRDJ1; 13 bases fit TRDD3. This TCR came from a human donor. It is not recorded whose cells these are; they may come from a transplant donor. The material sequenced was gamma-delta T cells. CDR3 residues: CALGGQPLQNRTGGYGTDKLIF. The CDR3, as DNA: TGTGCTCTTGGGGGGCAGCCGCTTCAAAATCGTACTGGGGGATACGGTACCGATAAACTCATCTTT.